The present T cell receptor beta chain was sequenced within a study of T cell changes during pregnancy in multiple sclerosis. Clones were sequenced by immunoSEQ multiplex PCR, and TCRdb holds only the in-frame ones, with some missing. The data hold about 53,000 clones, with roughly 91% observed a single time. The CDR3 has 17 residues. Trimming shortened V by 1 base and J by 6 bases, and 19 bases separated the two germline ends. Looked up from germline, CDR1 is SGHAT and CDR2 is FQNNGV. This clone was seen only once. The material sequenced was CD4+ T cells from peripheral blood mononuclear cells, taken in the third trimester of pregnancy. This TCR derives from a female donor with multiple sclerosis, enrolled in a pregnancy study. The genes are TRBV11-2 and TRBJ1-5; tentatively, D is TRBD1 (6 bases). This chain's CDR3 is CASSLVWGAGTSQPQHF. CDR3 nucleotide sequence: TGTGCCAGCAGCTTAGTCTGGGGAGCAGGGACAAGTCAGCCCCAGCATTTT.